This T cell receptor beta chain was retrieved from a study of blood T cell repertoires in COVID-19. Study as a whole: The origin of the acute and convalescent COVID-19 samples was the United States, Italy and Spain.

Under the authors' procedure: Researchers report that nucleated cell counts were estimated from reference gene primer amplification. TCRdb keeps only in-frame clones here, not all; method: immunoSEQ multiplex PCR. V, J and clone size derive from that table, while D and trimming were established from the DNA sequence. Here the sample spans roughly 81,000 clones, approximately 90% being singletons. The CDR3 contains 15 residues. The ends lost 1 base at V and 3 bases at J; junction bases unmatched: 2. In germline, CDR1 is SGHAT, CDR2 FQNNGV. This clone has just a few counts. The clonotype originates from a man aged 25-40 years with acute or convalescent COVID-19. The V gene is TRBV11-2, the J gene TRBJ2-1, with TRBD2 matching over 8 bases. Sequences were obtained from peripheral blood. CDR3 coding DNA: TGTGCCAGCAGCTTAGCTAGCGGGCGCTACAATGAGCAGTTCTTC. Protein: CASSLASGRYNEQFF.